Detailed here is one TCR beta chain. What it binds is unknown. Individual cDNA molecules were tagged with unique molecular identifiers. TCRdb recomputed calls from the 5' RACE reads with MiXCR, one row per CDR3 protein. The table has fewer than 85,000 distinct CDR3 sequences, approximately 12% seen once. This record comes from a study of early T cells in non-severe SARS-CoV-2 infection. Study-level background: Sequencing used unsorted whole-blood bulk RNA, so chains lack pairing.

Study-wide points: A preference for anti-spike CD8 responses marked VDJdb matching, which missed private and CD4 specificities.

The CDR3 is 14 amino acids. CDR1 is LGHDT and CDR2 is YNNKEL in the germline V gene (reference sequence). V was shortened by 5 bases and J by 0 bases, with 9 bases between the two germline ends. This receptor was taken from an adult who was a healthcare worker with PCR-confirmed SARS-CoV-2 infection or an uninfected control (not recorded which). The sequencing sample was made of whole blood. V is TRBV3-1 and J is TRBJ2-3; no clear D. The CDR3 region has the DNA TGTGCCAGCAGCTCGACGGATAGCACAGATACGCAGTATTTT. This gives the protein CASSSTDSTDTQYF.